A selection of T cell receptor beta chains follows, all from one sample in a study of blood T cell repertoires in COVID-19. Produced via immunoSEQ multiplex PCR; TCRdb's table is partial and in-frame only. Seen here are approximately 260,000 clones, approximately 88% observed once, and the top ten hold about a tenth. Source material: peripheral blood. The source of these receptors is a woman between 70 and 85 years old with COVID-19, enrolled during active disease. Both conserved end residues are part of each CDR3. A D gene is named only where the DNA matches it firmly. Size tells how often a clone was seen (once, few, many) or the class of an expanded clone, and some rows leave it out.

j_call v_call clone_size d_call cdr3_nt cdr3_aa
TRBJ2-7 TRBV27 NA TRBD2 TGTGCCAGAGCGGGGCTAGGAGGTTCCTACGAGCAGTACTTC CARAGLGGSYEQYF
TRBJ1-1 TRBV15 NA NA TGTGCCACCAGCAGAGATCGAGCAGCGGGTAAGGCTTTCTTT CATSRDRAAGKAFF
TRBJ2-3 TRBV4-2 NA TRBD1 TGTGCCAGCAGCCAAGAGAGGACAGGGGGCCGGTCAGATACGCAGTATTTT CASSQERTGGRSDTQYF
TRBJ2-7 TRBV4-2 NA NA TGTGCCAGCAGCCCGCGGTTCTCCTACGAGCAGTACTTC CASSPRFSYEQYF
TRBJ1-4 TRBV2 NA TRBD1 TGTGCCACTCGACCGGGACAGGGACTAGCAACTAATGAAAAACTGTTTTTT CATRPGQGLATNEKLFF
TRBJ1-5 TRBV27 NA NA TGTGCCAGCAGTTCCGGCAATCAGCCCCAGCATTTT CASSSGNQPQHF
TRBJ1-5 TRBV18 once NA TGTGCCAGCTCACCCTTTAATGGACAAGACAATCAGCCCCAGCATTTT CASSPFNGQDNQPQHF
TRBJ2-3 TRBV7-3 NA NA TGTGCCAGCAGCTTAGGTGTAGCCACAGATACGCAGTATTTT CASSLGVATDTQYF
TRBJ2-2 TRBV5-4 NA TRBD2 TGTGCCAGCAGCTTGGTTTCGGGAGGGGGCACCGGGGAGCTGTTTTTT CASSLVSGGGTGELFF
TRBJ2-1 TRBV11-2 NA NA TGTGCCAGCAGCTTAGATCGCGGTGGGGAGCAGTTCTTC CASSLDRGGEQFF
TRBJ1-1 TRBV11-3 NA NA TGTGCCAGCAGCTCGGGGGGAACTGAAGCTTTCTTT CASSSGGTEAFF
TRBJ2-7 TRBV20-1 NA NA TGCAGTGCTAGTGCGACTGGCTACGAGCAGTACTTC CSASATGYEQYF
TRBJ2-5 TRBV24-1 NA NA TGTGCCACCAGCGACTACTTTACTTCGGGGGAGACCCAGTACTTC CATSDYFTSGETQYF